This record looks at one TCR beta chain sequence and its context. What it binds is not known. The data derive from a study of T cells in Graves' hyperthyroidism and ophthalmopathy. Findings and limits, study-wide: Ophthalmopathy, as predicted by the model, came a median roughly 6.3 months after the prediction. Blood also contained most expanded thyroid clonotypes above 0.001.

Authors of the study amplified TCR beta CDR3 regions from RNA transcripts. Using the HTBI primer set, a first-round RT-PCR was run on the TCR CDR3. Each CDR3 protein is one row after TCRdb ran MiXCR on the multiplex PCR reads. The sample lists around 500,000 distinct CDR3 sequences; about 20% were seen once. CDR1 is DFQATT and CDR2 is SNEGSKA in the germline V gene (reference sequence). V gave up 5 bases and J gave up 10 bases, with 9 bases separating them. This CDR3 has 10 residues. The rearrangement joins TRBV20-1 to TRBJ2-1; D gene unclear. What was sequenced was blood. The TCR was taken from a woman aged 70-85 years with Graves' ophthalmopathy. The CDR3 nucleotides are TGCAGTGCTGCCACCAGGGAGCAGTTCTTC. Translation: CSAATREQFF.